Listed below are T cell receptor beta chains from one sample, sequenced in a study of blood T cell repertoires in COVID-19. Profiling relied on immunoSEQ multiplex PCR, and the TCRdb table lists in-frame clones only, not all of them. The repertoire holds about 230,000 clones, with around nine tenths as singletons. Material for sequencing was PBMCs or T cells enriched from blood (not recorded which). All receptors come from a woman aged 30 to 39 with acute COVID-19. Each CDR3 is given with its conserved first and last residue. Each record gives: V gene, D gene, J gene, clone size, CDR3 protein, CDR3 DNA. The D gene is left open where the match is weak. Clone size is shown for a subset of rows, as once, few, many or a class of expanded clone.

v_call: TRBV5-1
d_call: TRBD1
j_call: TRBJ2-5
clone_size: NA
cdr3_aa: CASSIARDRAGETQYF
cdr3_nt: TGCGCCAGCAGCATCGCCAGGGACAGGGCAGGGGAGACCCAGTACTTC

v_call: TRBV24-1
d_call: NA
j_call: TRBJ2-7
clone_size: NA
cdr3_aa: CATSDSGLSPYEQYF
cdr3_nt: TGTGCCACCAGTGATTCGGGACTCAGTCCCTACGAGCAGTACTTC

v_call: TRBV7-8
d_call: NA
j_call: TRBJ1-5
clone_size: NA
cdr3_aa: CASSPHHRASNQPQHF
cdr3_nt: TGTGCCAGCAGCCCCCATCACAGGGCCAGCAATCAGCCCCAGCATTTT

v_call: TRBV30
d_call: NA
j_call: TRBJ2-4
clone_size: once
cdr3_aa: CAWSVPSGRSNF
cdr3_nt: TGTGCCTGGAGTGTACCCAGCGGTCGGAGTAACTTC

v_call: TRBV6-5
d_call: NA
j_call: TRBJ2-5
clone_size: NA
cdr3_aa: CASSYGQKETQYF
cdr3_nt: TGTGCCAGCAGTTACGGACAGAAAGAGACCCAGTACTTC

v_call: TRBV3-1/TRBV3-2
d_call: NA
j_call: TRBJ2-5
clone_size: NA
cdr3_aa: CASSQRQGGETQYF
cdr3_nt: TGTGCCAGCAGCCAACGGCAGGGTGGAGAGACCCAGTACTTC

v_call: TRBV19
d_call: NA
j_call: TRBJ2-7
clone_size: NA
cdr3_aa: CASSMGQGNYEQYF
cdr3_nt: TGTGCCAGTAGTATGGGGCAGGGGAACTACGAGCAGTACTTC

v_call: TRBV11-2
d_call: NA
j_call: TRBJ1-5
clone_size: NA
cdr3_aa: CASSADPGGNQPQHF
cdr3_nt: TGTGCCAGCAGCGCAGACCCCGGCGGGAATCAGCCCCAGCATTTT

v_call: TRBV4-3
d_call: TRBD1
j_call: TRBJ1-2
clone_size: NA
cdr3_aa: CASSHDGTGSIGYTF
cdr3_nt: TGCGCCAGCAGCCATGATGGGACAGGGAGTATTGGCTACACCTTC

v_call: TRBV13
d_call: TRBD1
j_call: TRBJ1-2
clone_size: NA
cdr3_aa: CASSFRDRDYYGYTF
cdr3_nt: TGTGCCAGCAGCTTCCGGGACAGGGATTACTATGGCTACACCTTC

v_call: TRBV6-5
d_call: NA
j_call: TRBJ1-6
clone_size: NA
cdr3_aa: CASSPKTGVGSPLHF
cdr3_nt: TGTGCCAGCAGTCCTAAGACGGGGGTCGGTTCACCCCTCCACTTT

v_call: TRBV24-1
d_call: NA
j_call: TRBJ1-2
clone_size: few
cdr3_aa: CATSDNSDGYTF
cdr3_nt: TGTGCCACCAGTGATAACAGTGATGGCTACACCTTC

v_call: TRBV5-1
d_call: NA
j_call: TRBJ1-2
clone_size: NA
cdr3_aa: CASSLDLSNYGYTF
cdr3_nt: TGCGCCAGCAGCTTGGATCTGAGTAACTATGGCTACACCTTC

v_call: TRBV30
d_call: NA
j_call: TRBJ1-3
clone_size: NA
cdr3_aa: CASQGWGNTIYF
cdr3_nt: TGTGCCTCCCAGGGGTGGGGAAACACCATATATTTT

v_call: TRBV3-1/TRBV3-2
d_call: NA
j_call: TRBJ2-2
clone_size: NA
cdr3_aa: CASSHFRELFF
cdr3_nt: TGTGCCAGCAGCCATTTCAGGGAGCTGTTTTTT

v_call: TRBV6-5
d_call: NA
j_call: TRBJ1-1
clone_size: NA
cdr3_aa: CASSSDRNTEAFF
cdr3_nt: TGTGCCAGCAGTTCCGACAGGAACACTGAAGCTTTCTTT

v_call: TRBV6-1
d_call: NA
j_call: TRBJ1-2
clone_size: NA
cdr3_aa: CASSELNYQNYGYTF
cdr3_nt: TGTGCCAGCAGTGAACTTAACTACCAAAACTATGGCTACACCTTC

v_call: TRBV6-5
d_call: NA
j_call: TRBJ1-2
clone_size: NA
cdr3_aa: CASSYRRGLNYGYTF
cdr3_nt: TGTGCCAGCAGTTATCGAAGGGGCCTCAACTATGGCTACACCTTC

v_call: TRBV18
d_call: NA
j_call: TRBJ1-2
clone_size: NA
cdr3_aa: CASSYGPGQGSYGYTF
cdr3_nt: TGTGCCAGCTCATACGGACCGGGACAAGGAAGCTATGGCTACACCTTC

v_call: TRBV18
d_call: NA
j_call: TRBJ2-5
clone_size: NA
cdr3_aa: CASSPFRDFQETQYF
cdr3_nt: TGTGCCAGCTCACCGTTTCGGGACTTCCAAGAGACCCAGTACTTC

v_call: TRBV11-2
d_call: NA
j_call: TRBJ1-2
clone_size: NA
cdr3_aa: CASSRNPGSANYGYTF
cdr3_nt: TGTGCCAGCAGCCGAAATCCAGGTTCAGCTAACTATGGCTACACCTTC

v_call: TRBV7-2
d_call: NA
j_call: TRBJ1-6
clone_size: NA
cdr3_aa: CASSLEPGSKNSPLHF
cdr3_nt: TGTGCCAGCAGCTTAGAGCCAGGCTCTAAGAATTCACCCCTCCACTTT

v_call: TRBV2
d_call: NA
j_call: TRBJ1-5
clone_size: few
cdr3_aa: CASRRAGRDQPQHF
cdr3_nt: TGTGCCAGCAGGAGGGCGGGGAGGGATCAGCCCCAGCATTTT

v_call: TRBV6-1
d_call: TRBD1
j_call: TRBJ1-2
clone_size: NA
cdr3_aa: CASSEARGDRAIYGYTF
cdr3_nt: TGTGCCAGCAGTGAAGCGCGTGGGGACAGGGCGATCTATGGCTACACCTTC